This TCR beta chain was obtained from a study of control samples from healthy donors and cancer patients. Generated by immunoSEQ multiplex PCR, the TCRdb table keeps only in-frame clones and is missing some. The sample has roughly 58,000 clones; about 89% are singletons. Germline CDR1 LNHNV, CDR2 YYDKDF (reference sequence). Trimming left V 0 bases short and J 6 bases short, with 12 bases between. CDR3 size: 15 residues. This TCR was recovered from a woman aged 60 to 75 with lung cancer. Sequencing was carried out using PBMCs. The chain combines TRBV15 with TRBJ2-1, with D tentatively TRBD2 (5 bases). CDR3 nucleotide sequence: TGTGCCACCAGCAGAGATGGACTTACGATCAATGAGCAGTTCTTC. It translates to CATSRDGLTINEQFF. Variable domain in full (rest from reference TRBV15 and TRBJ2-1): DAMVIQNPRYQVTQFGKPVTLSCSQTLNHNVMYWYQQKSSQAPKLLFHYYDKDFNNEADTPDNFQSRRPNTSFCFLDIRSPGLGDTAMYLCATSRDGLTINEQFFGPGTRLTVL.